This T cell receptor beta chain originates from a study of T-cell reconstitution after alpha-beta-depleted transplantation in children. This clonotype was observed at least ten times. V was trimmed by 1 base and J by 2 bases, leaving 9 bases between them. The CDR3 consists of 16 residues. CDR1 is MDHEN, CDR2 SYDVKM, per germline. Molecular barcoding with unique molecular identifiers was used for the TCRbeta library. Each CDR3 protein gets one entry after TCRdb re-called the PCR reads with MiXCR. The sample yields roughly 180,000 distinct CDR3 sequences, 8.5% to 14% seen once. The genes are TRBV28 and TRBJ2-6; the D is unclear. The source was PBMCs, collected before TCRalphabeta/CD19-depleted stem cell transplant. The clonotype was recovered from a boy between 2 and 10 years old with acute myeloid leukemia, due to receive a stem cell transplant. The CDR3 DNA reads as TGTGCCAGCAGTTTATTATATAGGGCTGGGGCCAACGTCCTGACTTTC. This codes for CASSLLYRAGANVLTF.